This entry concerns a single T cell receptor beta chain. Germline trimming cut 3 bases from V and 4 bases from J; bases unmatched to any gene: 10. This CDR3 region has 16 residues. In germline, CDR1 is SGHRS, CDR2 YFSETQ. The data derive from a study of blood T cell repertoires in COVID-19. Study-level information: Collection of acute and convalescent COVID-19 samples took place in the United States, Italy and Spain. Sources were T cells, B-cell-depleted T cells, or PBMCs; the material itself was cDNA or gDNA.

Per the original methods: Reference gene primer amplification yielded estimated nucleated cell counts. Clones were sequenced by immunoSEQ multiplex PCR, and TCRdb holds only the in-frame ones, with some missing. The V and J calls and clone size come from that table; D and trimming were worked out from the DNA. Among 130,000 to 150,000 clones listed, 81% were seen once. This TCR came from a human donor with acute or convalescent COVID-19. The donor label of this sample is uncertain. The chain recombines TRBV5-1 with TRBJ2-3; 8 bases align to TRBD2. Material: peripheral blood. The CDR3 nucleotides read TGCGCCAGCAGCTGGGGCCCAGCGGGGGCGTCAGATACGCAGTATTTT. It specifies CASSWGPAGASDTQYF.